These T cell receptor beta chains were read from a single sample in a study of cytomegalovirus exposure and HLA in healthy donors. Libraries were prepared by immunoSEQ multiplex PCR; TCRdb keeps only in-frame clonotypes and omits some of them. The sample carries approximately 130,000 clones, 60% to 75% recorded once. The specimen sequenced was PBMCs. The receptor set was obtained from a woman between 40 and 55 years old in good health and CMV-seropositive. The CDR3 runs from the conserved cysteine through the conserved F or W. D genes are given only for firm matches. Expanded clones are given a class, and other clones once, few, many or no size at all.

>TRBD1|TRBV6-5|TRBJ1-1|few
CASRGGQRNTEAFF
TGTGCCAGCAGGGGGGGACAGAGAAACACTGAAGCTTTCTTT
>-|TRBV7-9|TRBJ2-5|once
CASGETQYF
TGTGCCAGCGGCGAGACCCAGTACTTC
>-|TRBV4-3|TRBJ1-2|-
CASSQDRQGNYGYTF
TGCGCCAGCAGCCAAGATAGGCAGGGGAACTATGGCTACACCTTC
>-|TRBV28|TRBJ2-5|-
CASSLGLPGVYQETQYF
TGTGCCAGCAGTTTAGGGTTGCCAGGGGTGTACCAAGAGACCCAGTACTTC
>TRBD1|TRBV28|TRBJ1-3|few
CASTFSTGGSGTTIYF
TGTGCCAGCACCTTCTCGACAGGGGGCTCTGGGACCACCATATATTTT
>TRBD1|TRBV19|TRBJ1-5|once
CASSIAGTVLSDQPQHF
TGTGCCAGTAGTATAGCCGGGACAGTTTTGAGTGATCAGCCCCAGCATTTT
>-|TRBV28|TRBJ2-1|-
CASSLPLAAPNEQFF
TGTGCCAGCAGTTTACCTTTAGCGGCCCCCAATGAGCAGTTCTTC
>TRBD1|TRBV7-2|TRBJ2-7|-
CASSSTGIEQYF
TGTGCCAGCAGCTCGACAGGGATCGAGCAGTACTTC
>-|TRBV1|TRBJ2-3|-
CTSSPTTSGKLGDTQYF
TGCACCAGCAGTCCGACGACTAGCGGGAAGTTGGGGGATACGCAGTATTTT
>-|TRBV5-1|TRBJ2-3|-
CASSARLSDTQYF
TGCGCCAGCAGCGCCCGTCTATCAGATACGCAGTATTTT
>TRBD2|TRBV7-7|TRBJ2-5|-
CASSLYGRAMETQYF
TGTGCTAGCAGCTTATACGGGAGGGCCATGGAGACCCAGTACTTC
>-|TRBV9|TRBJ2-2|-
CASSVEGHPTGELFF
TGTGCCAGCAGCGTAGAAGGACATCCCACCGGGGAGCTGTTTTTT
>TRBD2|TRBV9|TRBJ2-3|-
CASSVAAGGPVDTQYF
TGTGCCAGCAGCGTAGCGGCGGGGGGGCCTGTAGATACGCAGTATTTT
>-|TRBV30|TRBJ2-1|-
CAWSPPRGGSGYEQFF
TGTGCCTGGAGTCCCCCCCGAGGAGGATCCGGCTATGAGCAGTTCTTC
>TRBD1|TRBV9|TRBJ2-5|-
CANSGGQEETQYF
TGTGCCAACAGCGGCGGACAGGAAGAGACCCAGTACTTC
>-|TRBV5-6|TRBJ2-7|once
CASSLGREQYF
TGTGCCAGCAGCTTGGGGCGGGAGCAGTACTTC
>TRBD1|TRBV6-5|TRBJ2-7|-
CASIAWSQGGNEQYF
TGTGCCAGCATCGCGTGGTCACAGGGGGGCAACGAGCAGTACTTC
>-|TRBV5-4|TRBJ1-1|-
CASSSQYFPGPGDTEAFF
TGTGCCAGCAGCTCCCAATACTTTCCGGGACCAGGGGACACTGAAGCTTTCTTT
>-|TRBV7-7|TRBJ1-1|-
CASSLGEGTEAFF
TGTGCCAGCAGCTTAGGAGAGGGCACTGAAGCTTTCTTT
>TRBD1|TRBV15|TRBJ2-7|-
CATSVGTGGYEQYF
TGTGCCACCAGCGTGGGGACAGGGGGCTACGAGCAGTACTTC
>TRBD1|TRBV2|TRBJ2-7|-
CASRQGQGPYEQYF
TGTGCCAGCAGACAGGGACAGGGCCCCTACGAGCAGTACTTC
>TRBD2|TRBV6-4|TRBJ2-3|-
CASSSGTSGTDTQYF
TGTGCCAGCAGTTCCGGGACTAGCGGCACAGATACGCAGTATTTT
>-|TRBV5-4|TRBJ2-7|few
CASSLDRAVF
TGTGCCAGCAGCTTGGACAGGGCCGTATTC
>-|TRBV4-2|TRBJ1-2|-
CASSQEGRGHGYTF
TGTGCCAGCAGCCAAGAGGGCAGGGGCCATGGCTACACCTTC
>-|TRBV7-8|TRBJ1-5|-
CASSSGFGQSGNQPQHF
TGTGCCAGCAGCTCAGGCTTTGGGCAGTCCGGCAATCAGCCCCAGCATTTT
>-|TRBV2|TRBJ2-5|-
CASKTGGLETQYF
TGTGCCAGCAAGACGGGGGGCCTGGAGACCCAGTACTTC
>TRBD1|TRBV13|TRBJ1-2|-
CASSLEDRDGYTF
TGTGCCAGCAGCTTAGAAGACAGGGACGGCTACACCTTC